The 28 T cell receptor beta chains below come from one sample, sequenced in a study of blood T cell repertoires in COVID-19. Produced via immunoSEQ multiplex PCR; TCRdb's table is partial and in-frame only. The sample lists fewer than 500,000 clones; about 85% were seen once. The sample was PBMCs or T cells enriched from blood (not recorded which). These receptors originate from a woman aged 18 to 35 with acute COVID-19.

The CDR3 coding sequence is TGTGCCAGCAGTGAACCCCCTAAGGAGCAGTTCTTC. Amino acid sequence: CASSEPPKEQFF. V gene TRBV2 combines with J gene TRBJ2-1, with D hard to call. CDR3 size: 12 residues. The germline V gene has CDR1 SNHLY and CDR2 FYNNEI. V lost 2 bases and J lost 10, with 9 bases in between.

The V and J genes are TRBV5-1 and TRBJ2-1; 7 bases are shared with TRBD1. Germline V CDR1 and CDR2: SGHRS, YFSETQ. V dropped 0 bases and J dropped 5; count of bases not matched to a gene: 5. CDR3 length: 15 residues. The CDR3 bases are TGCGCCAGCAGCTTGGGACAGGGAACAGACAATGAGCAGTTCTTC. This gives the protein CASSLGQGTDNEQFF.

The chain combines TRBV6-5 with TRBJ1-5; 7 nucleotides match TRBD1. J gave up 7 bases and V 9 bases, and 12 bases lay outside the gene matches. This CDR3 has 14 residues. Germline CDR1 is MNHEY and CDR2 is SVGAGI. DNA of the CDR3: TGTGCCAGTTTCACAGGGGAGCGGGCCCAGCCCCAGCATTTT. As protein: CASFTGERAQPQHF.

This clone has more than one count but fewer than ten. The chain uses TRBV6-5 and TRBJ2-7, with D perhaps TRBD2 (7 bases). The germline CDR1 and CDR2 sequences are MNHEY and SVGAGI. V lost 7 bases, J lost 1 base, and 17 bases lay in between. This CDR3 is built from 15 residues. Here the CDR3 DNA reads TGTGCCAGCATATTGGGAGGGGGTCAGTCCTACGAGCAGTACTTC. It translates to CASILGGGQSYEQYF.

This sequence joins TRBV10-2 and TRBJ2-7, with 7 bases lining up with TRBD2. Trimming removed 3 bases from V and 0 bases from J; junction bases left unmatched: 5. The germline gives CDR1 WSHSY, CDR2 SAAADI. CDR3 length: 15 residues. The CDR3 bases are TGCGCCAGCAGTGACAAAAGCGGGGCCTCCTACGAGCAGTACTTC. Translated, it gives CASSDKSGASYEQYF.

The gene calls are TRBV5-4 and TRBJ2-5; TRBD2 aligns across 8 bases. The trim removed 0 bases at V and 1 base at J, leaving 2 bases unmatched. Germline V gene data show CDR1 as SGHNT and CDR2 as YYREEE (reference sequence). The CDR3 is 15 residues long. The CDR3 loop is CASSLETSVQETQYF. DNA for the CDR3: TGTGCCAGCAGCTTGGAGACTAGCGTCCAAGAGACCCAGTACTTC.

This chain connects TRBV3-1 (or the pseudogene TRBV3-2) to TRBJ2-5; D perhaps matches TRBD2 (5 bases). Germline V gene lookup returns CDR1 LGHDT and CDR2 YNNKEL (reference sequence). This CDR3 spans 16 amino acids. V was cut by 2 bases and J by 5 bases, with 18 bases left in between. CDR3 coding DNA: TGTGCCAGCAGCCAATCGGATCAAGGACTTTTCGAGACCCAGTACTTC. Amino acids: CASSQSDQGLFETQYF.

This clone was picked up one time. The rearrangement links TRBV7-8 to TRBJ2-5; 9 positions match TRBD1. CDR1 is SGHVS and CDR2 is FQNEAQ in the germline V gene. This CDR3 is 15 amino acids long. The V segment lost 1 base and the J segment 5 bases; nucleotides outside the gene matches: 5. The CDR3 nucleotides are TGTGCCAGCAGCTTAGGGGACAGGGACGCCGAGACCCAGTACTTC. It encodes CASSLGDRDAETQYF.

The chain couples TRBV4-3 to TRBJ2-2; 11 bases are a match to TRBD2. Trimming at V came to 1 base and at J to 6 bases, leaving 4 bases not matched to a gene. Germline assignment: CDR1 LGHNA and CDR2 YSLEER. This CDR3 contains 16 residues. The CDR3 sequence: CASSQGLAGRAGELFF. The CDR3 DNA follows: TGCGCCAGCAGCCAAGGACTAGCGGGGCGGGCCGGGGAGCTGTTTTTT.

The CDR3 DNA follows: TGTGCCACCAGTCCAGGAAACACCGGGGAGCTGTTTTTT. It codes for CATSPGNTGELFF. The chain employs TRBV24-1 and TRBJ2-2; no firm D call. Germline lookup yields CDR1 KGHDR and CDR2 SFDVKD. CDR3 size: 13 residues. V was clipped by 6 bases and J by 2 bases, with 6 bases between them.

The V call is TRBV11-2, the J call TRBJ2-7; D unclear. Germline V CDR1 and CDR2: SGHAT, FQNNGV. Deletions cut 0 bases from V and 4 bases from J, with 4 bases between. The CDR3 covers 12 residues. The CDR3 DNA is TGTGCCAGCAGCTTAGACCTATACGAGCAGTACTTC. Residues: CASSLDLYEQYF.

The rearrangement joins TRBV4-2 to TRBJ1-6, with 9 positions matching TRBD1. Germline values: CDR1 LGHNA, CDR2 YNFKEQ. The length of the CDR3 is 16 residues. The ends lost 6 bases at V and 7 bases at J; junction bases unmatched: 10. The CDR3 DNA sequence: TGTGCCAGCAGAAGGACAGGGGAGTCCAGAAATTCACCCCTCCACTTT. This encodes CASRRTGESRNSPLHF.

The chain carries TRBV4-3 and TRBJ2-1; 7 nucleotides agree with TRBD2. V lost 2 bases and J lost 4; bases outside the gene matches: 8. CDR1 and CDR2 from the germline V gene are LGHNA and YSLEER. This CDR3 comprises 16 residues. The CDR3 DNA reads as TGCGCCAGCAGCCAATCCTTTAGCGGGCGATACAATGAGCAGTTCTTC. Its protein product is CASSQSFSGRYNEQFF.

The sample holds a few counts of this clone. The chain joins TRBV27 to TRBJ1-2; 7 nucleotides align to TRBD1. The CDR3 extends over 13 amino acids. Germline V CDR1 and CDR2: MNHEY, SMNVEV (reference sequence). V shed 6 bases and J 6 bases; nucleotides not matched to a gene: 7. The CDR3 region has the DNA TGTGCCAGCAGCCCCGGACAGGTCCATGGCTACACCTTC. Its translation: CASSPGQVHGYTF.

The chain uses TRBV28 and TRBJ2-1; 10 bases agree with TRBD2. Germline V gene sequence: CDR1 MDHEN, CDR2 SYDVKM. CDR3 length: 15 amino acids. The V and J ends lost 3 bases and 7 bases, in that order; junction bases with no gene match: 6. The CDR3 DNA follows: TGTGCCAGCAGTTTCAGCGGGAGGGCCCAAAATGAGCAGTTCTTC. This codes for CASSFSGRAQNEQFF.

This clone turned up a few times. The J gene is TRBJ2-7, the V gene TRBV19; D gene ambiguous. CDR3 size: 12 residues. Germline CDR1 and CDR2: LNHDA and SQIVND (reference sequence). V lost 4 bases and J lost 4, with 8 bases in between. The CDR3: CASSSTRYEQYF. CDR3 sequence (DNA): TGTGCCAGTAGTAGTACACGTTACGAGCAGTACTTC.

The genes are TRBV24-1 and TRBJ2-2; tentative D call: TRBD1 (6 bases). CDR1 and CDR2 from the germline V gene are KGHDR and SFDVKD. Trimming stripped 4 bases from V and 6 bases from J, with 11 bases between. The length of the CDR3 is 14 residues. CDR3 sequence reads: CATSDPTGPGELFF. The CDR3 DNA follows: TGTGCCACCAGTGACCCTACAGGGCCCGGGGAGCTGTTTTTT.

The rearrangement uses TRBV29-1 and TRBJ1-1; D is possibly TRBD1 (5 bases). V lost 6 bases, J lost 7 bases, and 15 bases lay in between. The CDR3 length is 12 residues. The germline CDR1 and CDR2 sequences are SQVTM and ANQGSEA. In nucleotides, the CDR3 is TGCAGCGTGATGACAGAACGAGGTGAAGCTTTCTTT. The encoded protein is CSVMTERGEAFF.

This chain uses TRBV14 with TRBJ2-1, with 9 bases identical to TRBD2. This CDR3 spans 15 amino acids. Unmatched junction bases numbered 9, after V lost 4 bases and J lost 8 bases. CDR1 and CDR2 (germline): SGHDN, FVKESK. DNA of the CDR3: TGTGCCAGCAGCCGCGGGAGTAGCGGGAGCTATGAGCAGTTCTTC. This gives the protein CASSRGSSGSYEQFF.

J is TRBJ2-7 and V is TRBV7-8; the match to TRBD1 covers 9 bases. CDR3 length: 15 residues. With V trimmed by 5 bases and J by 4 bases, 9 bases remained unmatched. The V gene's germline CDR1 is SGHVS and CDR2 FQNEAQ. The CDR3 DNA follows: TGTGCCAGCAGCCCATCCCGGGACAGGGCTTACGAGCAGTACTTC. Protein: CASSPSRDRAYEQYF.

The V gene is TRBV18, the J gene TRBJ1-6, with unresolved D. The CDR3 sequence is 13 residues long. CDR1 is KGHSH, CDR2 LQKENI, per germline. The germline V and J ends were trimmed by 3 bases and 8 bases, with 8 bases remaining between them. The CDR3 coding sequence is TGTGCCAGCTCACCGGACGGGGATTCACCCCTCCACTTT. It codes for CASSPDGDSPLHF.

The sample holds one count of this clone. The chain carries TRBV5-4 and TRBJ1-2, with a weak D call TRBD1 (5 bases). The V end lost 0 bases, the J end lost 7 bases, and 10 bases lay between the germline ends. Germline CDR1 reads SGHNT; CDR2 reads YYREEE (reference sequence). The CDR3 is 13 residues long. The CDR3 region has the DNA TGTGCCAGCAGCTTGGCTGGGGGGATTGGCTACACCTTC. Protein product: CASSLAGGIGYTF. The whole variable domain, remainder taken from reference TRBV5-4 and TRBJ1-2, is ETGVTQSPTHLIKTRGQQVTLRCSSQSGHNTVSWYQQALGQGPQFIFQYYREEENGRGNFPPRFSGLQFPNYSSELNVNALELDDSALYLCASSLAGGIGYTFGSGTRLTVV.

The rearrangement uses TRBV7-2 and TRBJ2-7; no clear D gene. The CDR3 loop spans 13 amino acids. V was cut by 3 bases and J by 6 bases, with 12 bases left in between. Per germline, CDR1 SGHTA and CDR2 FQGNSA. The chain's CDR3 is CASSFAAASEQYF. The CDR3 nucleotides are TGTGCCAGCAGCTTTGCTGCCGCTAGCGAGCAGTACTTC.

This sequence joins TRBV5-1 and TRBJ2-7, with TRBD2 as a possible D gene (6 bases). Germline loops: CDR1 SGHRS, CDR2 YFSETQ. The CDR3 loop spans 13 amino acids. Trimming removed 0 bases from V and 4 bases from J, with 8 bases in between. The DNA of the CDR3 is TGCGCCAGCAGCTTGGAGGGACTGTACGAGCAGTACTTC. Encoded protein: CASSLEGLYEQYF.

The chain combines TRBV3-1 (or the pseudogene TRBV3-2) with TRBJ1-1; possible D gene TRBD1, 6 bases. CDR1 LGHDT and CDR2 YNNKEL come from the germline V gene (reference sequence). This CDR3 is built from 13 residues. V was shortened by 1 base and J by 8 bases, with 11 bases between the two germline ends. The CDR3, as DNA: TGTGCCAGCAGCCAAGTGGACAGCGCAGAAGCTTTCTTT. It translates to CASSQVDSAEAFF.

The CDR3: CASTASPYEKKNEQFF. Written as DNA, the CDR3 is TGTGCCAGCACCGCATCTCCCTACGAGAAGAAAAATGAGCAGTTCTTC. The chain employs TRBV21-1 and TRBJ2-1; the table assigns TRBD2, which was not confirmed against the DNA. TRBV21-1 is noted as a pseudogene. This CDR3 comprises 16 residues.

The chain combines TRBV9 with TRBJ2-6; D is perhaps TRBD1 (5 bases). This CDR3 comprises 16 residues. V was pared by 0 bases and J by 0 bases, with 7 bases between. Germline V lookup: CDR1 SGDLS, CDR2 YYNGEE. The CDR3 DNA sequence: TGTGCCAGCAGCGTAGGAAGGGGCTCTGGGGCCAACGTCCTGACTTTC. It specifies CASSVGRGSGANVLTF.

The rearrangement uses TRBV6-1 and TRBJ2-3; D gene unclear. Trimming cost V 3 bases and J 4 bases, with 8 bases left between them. Germline V gene data show CDR1 as MNHNS and CDR2 as SASEGT. The CDR3 length is 13 residues. The CDR3 DNA sequence: TGTGCCAGCAGTGAGCGCTCGTCAGATACGCAGTATTTT. It is translated as CASSERSSDTQYF.